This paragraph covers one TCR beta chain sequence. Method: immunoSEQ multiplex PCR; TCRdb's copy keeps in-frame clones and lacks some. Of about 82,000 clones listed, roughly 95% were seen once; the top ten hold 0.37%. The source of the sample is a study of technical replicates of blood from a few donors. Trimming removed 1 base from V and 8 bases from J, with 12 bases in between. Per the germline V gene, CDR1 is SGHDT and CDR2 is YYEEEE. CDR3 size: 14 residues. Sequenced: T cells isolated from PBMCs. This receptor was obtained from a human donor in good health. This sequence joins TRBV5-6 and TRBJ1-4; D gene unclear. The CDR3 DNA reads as TGTGCCAGCAGCTTGACCGGGGTTGGAGAAAAACTGTTTTTT. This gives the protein CASSLTGVGEKLFF. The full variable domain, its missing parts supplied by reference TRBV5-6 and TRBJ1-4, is DAGVTQSPTHLIKTRGQQVTLRCSPKSGHDTVSWYQQALGQGPQFIFQYYEEEERQRGNFPDRFSGHQFPNYSSELNVNALLLGDSALYLCASSLTGVGEKLFFGSGTQLSVL.